Listed below are T cell receptor beta chains from one sample, sequenced in a study of blood T cell repertoires in COVID-19. Sequencing used immunoSEQ multiplex PCR; TCRdb keeps in-frame clones, though not all of them. The repertoire holds 200,000 to 250,000 clones, with approximately 80% as singletons. The sample comprised peripheral blood. The receptors were gathered from a woman in her 70s with acute or convalescent COVID-19. The conserved cysteine and the conserved F or W are not part of the CDR3 here. D genes are given only for firm matches. Not all rows give a size; the values are once, few, many and, for expanded clones, a class.

TRBJ1-6 NA TRBV10-3 NA AISESLGRGSPLH
TRBJ1-3 NA TRBV15 few ATSREKVPGGNTIY
TRBJ2-2 NA TRBV5-1 NA ASSSDGDTGELF
TRBJ1-1 TRBD1 TRBV5-1 NA ASSETGDAF
TRBJ1-1 TRBD1 TRBV5-4 NA ASSRTGEGEAF
TRBJ1-1 NA TRBV5-6 NA ASSFNGKGMNTEAF
TRBJ1-1 NA TRBV4-1 NA ASSRSRTREDTEAF
TRBJ2-2 NA TRBV29-1 NA SGWDLTGELF
TRBJ1-2 TRBD1 TRBV6-5 NA ASSKTGTDVGYT
TRBJ1-2 TRBD1 TRBV3-1/TRBV3-2 medium-sized ASSQVGQGVIGYT
TRBJ1-5 NA TRBV14 NA ASSPSNGNQPQH
TRBJ2-5 NA TRBV25-1 NA ATTGETQY
TRBJ2-7 TRBD1 TRBV7-2 NA ASSLAQVRGSHEQY
TRBJ1-2 NA TRBV18 NA ASSPTDYGYT
TRBJ2-5 NA TRBV7-2 NA ASSLMQGFGETQY
TRBJ1-4 TRBD1 TRBV7-9 NA ASSLGGQPGEKLF
TRBJ2-1 TRBD1 TRBV5-1 NA ASSPGTVSYNEQF
TRBJ2-5 TRBD2 TRBV4-3 NA ASSPGAGGPLETQY
TRBJ1-1 NA TRBV10-1 NA ASSRDGFNTEAF
TRBJ2-5 TRBD2 TRBV6-2/TRBV6-3 NA ASSLIGLAGGVGETQY
TRBJ1-3 NA TRBV11-3 few ASSSGLDSGNTIY
TRBJ2-1 TRBD1 TRBV10-3 NA AISQADRGPYNEQF
TRBJ1-5 NA TRBV19 few ASTGGGPNQPQH
TRBJ1-2 NA TRBV19 NA ASSIPTRLYGYT
TRBJ1-2 NA TRBV5-1 NA ASNVNGGNYGYT
TRBJ1-2 NA TRBV19 NA ASSMRRGNYGYT
TRBJ1-1 NA TRBV4-1 few ASSQPPSEAF
TRBJ2-6 NA TRBV11-2 once ASSTRNSGANVLT
TRBJ1-1 TRBD1 TRBV19 NA ASSTQGANTEAF
TRBJ2-7 NA TRBV7-2 few ASSPRQDYEQY
TRBJ2-7 TRBD2 TRBV2 NA ASSELAGGPYEQY
TRBJ2-5 TRBD1 TRBV3-1/TRBV3-2 NA ASSQGQGRETQY
TRBJ1-3 NA TRBV4-1 NA ASSQRGTGGGNTIY
TRBJ1-6 TRBD1 TRBV7-9 NA ASSSAGGNSPLH
TRBJ1-1 TRBD1 TRBV15 once ATSRVGQGLGTEAF
TRBJ1-1 NA TRBV12-3/TRBV12-4 NA ASSFSEETEAF
TRBJ2-1 TRBD2 TRBV7-6 many ASSLGKTSGGYPYNEQF
TRBJ2-7 NA TRBV3-1/TRBV3-2 NA ASSQLPGDFAYEQY
TRBJ1-1 NA TRBV7-8 NA ASSLVSQGGTEAF
TRBJ1-1 NA TRBV4-1 NA ASSQGQENTEAF
TRBJ2-7 NA TRBV7-2 NA ASSLNRGSSYEQY
TRBJ1-5 NA TRBV3-1/TRBV3-2 few ASSQDPGINQPQH
TRBJ2-5 NA TRBV7-9 NA ASSGWEEGTQY
TRBJ1-5 TRBD1 TRBV4-1 NA ASSQVGGTGLRPQH
TRBJ1-2 TRBD1 TRBV4-3 NA ASSQDFRTGRGYGYT
TRBJ1-6 NA TRBV5-1 NA ASGQGSTSNSPLH
TRBJ2-1 TRBD2 TRBV10-3 NA AISESSSGGVNEQF
TRBJ2-7 TRBD1 TRBV27 NA ASSPWTGAYEQY
TRBJ1-1 TRBD1 TRBV15 NA ATGNTGGAF
TRBJ2-3 NA TRBV11-2 NA ASSLAGGTDTQY